These T cell receptor beta chains were read from a single sample in a study of cytomegalovirus exposure and HLA in healthy donors. Assay: immunoSEQ multiplex PCR; the TCRdb copy retains only in-frame clones and omits some. The sample shows about 160,000 clones, 75% to 90% of them seen only once. The sequenced sample was PBMCs. These receptors were obtained from a boy between 2 and 10 years old in good health and CMV-seronegative. CDR3s include the opening cysteine and the closing phenylalanine or tryptophan. The order of the fields is clone size, V gene, J gene, D gene, CDR3 length, CDR3 DNA, CDR3 protein. D genes are given only for firm matches. Clone size appears in some rows only: once, few, many, or a class for an expanded clone.

clone_size: .; v_call: TRBV19; j_call: TRBJ1-5; d_call: .; cdr3_length: 14; cdr3_nt: TGTGCCAGTAGTATAACAGGGCCCAATCAGCCCCAGCATTTT; cdr3_aa: CASSITGPNQPQHF
clone_size: .; v_call: TRBV30; j_call: TRBJ2-3; d_call: TRBD2; cdr3_length: 13; cdr3_nt: TGTGCCTGGTCAGCGGGGACCACAGATACGCAGTATTTT; cdr3_aa: CAWSAGTTDTQYF
clone_size: once; v_call: TRBV28; j_call: TRBJ1-6; d_call: .; cdr3_length: 17; cdr3_nt: TGTGCCAGCAGTTCCCTAGGGGGAGGGTTGTATAATTCACCCCTCCACTTT; cdr3_aa: CASSSLGGGLYNSPLHF
clone_size: .; v_call: TRBV19; j_call: TRBJ2-1; d_call: TRBD2; cdr3_length: 17; cdr3_nt: TGTGCCAGTAGTACTACCCCCCGGGACTACAGAAACAATGAGCAGTTCTTC; cdr3_aa: CASSTTPRDYRNNEQFF
clone_size: .; v_call: TRBV6-1; j_call: TRBJ1-1; d_call: .; cdr3_length: 15; cdr3_nt: TGTGCCAGCAGTGAAATGGACAGTCCCTACACTGAAGCTTTCTTT; cdr3_aa: CASSEMDSPYTEAFF
clone_size: .; v_call: TRBV2; j_call: TRBJ2-5; d_call: TRBD1; cdr3_length: 12; cdr3_nt: TGTGCCACTGACAGGGGGCAAGAGACCCAGTACTTC; cdr3_aa: CATDRGQETQYF
clone_size: once; v_call: TRBV5-1; j_call: TRBJ1-2; d_call: .; cdr3_length: 14; cdr3_nt: TGCGCCAGCAGCCATAGCCCAGGGAACTATGGCTACACCTTC; cdr3_aa: CASSHSPGNYGYTF
clone_size: .; v_call: TRBV28; j_call: TRBJ1-2; d_call: TRBD1; cdr3_length: 13; cdr3_nt: TGTGCCAGCACCCTTGGGACAGCCTATGGCTACACCTTC; cdr3_aa: CASTLGTAYGYTF
clone_size: .; v_call: TRBV5-4; j_call: TRBJ2-7; d_call: TRBD2; cdr3_length: 17; cdr3_nt: TGTGCCAGCAGCCCCGGACTAGCGGAGGTCCGAAACTACGAGCAGTACTTC; cdr3_aa: CASSPGLAEVRNYEQYF
clone_size: .; v_call: TRBV28; j_call: TRBJ1-1; d_call: .; cdr3_length: 14; cdr3_nt: TGTGCCAGCAGTAATCAACCCCGGGGGGCTGAAGCTTTCTTT; cdr3_aa: CASSNQPRGAEAFF
clone_size: .; v_call: TRBV5-4; j_call: TRBJ2-3; d_call: TRBD2; cdr3_length: 16; cdr3_nt: TGTGCCAGCAGCCCCGGGACTAGCGCAAGCACAGATACGCAGTATTTT; cdr3_aa: CASSPGTSASTDTQYF
clone_size: .; v_call: TRBV9; j_call: TRBJ2-2; d_call: .; cdr3_length: 12; cdr3_nt: TGTGCCAGCAAGGGGTCCCCCGGGGAGCTGTTTTTT; cdr3_aa: CASKGSPGELFF
clone_size: .; v_call: TRBV7-2; j_call: TRBJ1-1; d_call: .; cdr3_length: 16; cdr3_nt: TGTGCCAGCAGCTTTGTATCCGGGTTGATGAACACTGAAGCTTTCTTT; cdr3_aa: CASSFVSGLMNTEAFF
clone_size: .; v_call: TRBV4-2; j_call: TRBJ2-1; d_call: TRBD2; cdr3_length: 16; cdr3_nt: TGTGCCAGCAGCCAAGACGGGACTAGCGGTGCCAATGAGCAGTTCTTC; cdr3_aa: CASSQDGTSGANEQFF
clone_size: .; v_call: TRBV10-2; j_call: TRBJ2-1; d_call: TRBD2; cdr3_length: 14; cdr3_nt: TGCGCCAGCAGTGTAAGCGGGAGAGCCGATGAGCAGTTCTTC; cdr3_aa: CASSVSGRADEQFF
clone_size: .; v_call: TRBV11-2; j_call: TRBJ1-3; d_call: .; cdr3_length: 15; cdr3_nt: TGTGCCAGCAGCTTAGGGCGGGGGACTGGAAACACCATATATTTT; cdr3_aa: CASSLGRGTGNTIYF
clone_size: .; v_call: TRBV5-6; j_call: TRBJ1-3; d_call: .; cdr3_length: 13; cdr3_nt: TGTGCCAGCAGCTTGGGTTCAGGAAACACCATATATTTT; cdr3_aa: CASSLGSGNTIYF
clone_size: .; v_call: TRBV29-1; j_call: TRBJ2-1; d_call: .; cdr3_length: 16; cdr3_nt: TGCAGCGTTGAAGATCCCACCGGACAGAAAATCAATGAGCAGTTCTTC; cdr3_aa: CSVEDPTGQKINEQFF
clone_size: once; v_call: TRBV14; j_call: TRBJ2-3; d_call: .; cdr3_length: 15; cdr3_nt: TGTGCCAGCAGCCATCTAGAGACTAGCACAGATACGCAGTATTTT; cdr3_aa: CASSHLETSTDTQYF
clone_size: .; v_call: TRBV5-1; j_call: TRBJ2-1; d_call: TRBD1; cdr3_length: 15; cdr3_nt: TGCGCCAGCAGCCTAGACAGGGGGGTTAGTAATGAGCAGTTCTTC; cdr3_aa: CASSLDRGVSNEQFF
clone_size: .; v_call: TRBV5-8; j_call: TRBJ2-3; d_call: .; cdr3_length: 16; cdr3_nt: TGTGCCAGCAGCTTGGGAACCCAGATGGGCACAGATACGCAGTATTTT; cdr3_aa: CASSLGTQMGTDTQYF
clone_size: .; v_call: TRBV20-1; j_call: TRBJ2-7; d_call: TRBD1; cdr3_length: 11; cdr3_nt: TGCAGTGCTGAGGGGGCGCAGGAGCAGTACTTC; cdr3_aa: CSAEGAQEQYF
clone_size: .; v_call: TRBV10-1; j_call: TRBJ2-1; d_call: TRBD2; cdr3_length: 15; cdr3_nt: TGCGCCAGCAGCGAAACTAGCGGGTCCTACAATGAGCAGTTCTTC; cdr3_aa: CASSETSGSYNEQFF
clone_size: .; v_call: TRBV2; j_call: TRBJ2-7; d_call: TRBD1; cdr3_length: 13; cdr3_nt: TGTGCCGGCTCGGGACAGGGGCTCTACGAGCAGTACTTC; cdr3_aa: CAGSGQGLYEQYF
clone_size: .; v_call: TRBV28; j_call: TRBJ2-5; d_call: .; cdr3_length: 13; cdr3_nt: TGTGCCATCTGGCACAGTCCCGAAGAGACCCAGTACTTC; cdr3_aa: CAIWHSPEETQYF
clone_size: .; v_call: TRBV5-1; j_call: TRBJ1-1; d_call: .; cdr3_length: 15; cdr3_nt: TGCGCCAGCAAATCTCGAACAGGGACGAACACTGAAGCTTTCTTT; cdr3_aa: CASKSRTGTNTEAFF
clone_size: .; v_call: TRBV5-1; j_call: TRBJ2-7; d_call: .; cdr3_length: 15; cdr3_nt: TGCGCCAGCAGCCCCGGGACTGGAAACTCCTACGAGCAGTACTTC; cdr3_aa: CASSPGTGNSYEQYF